This T cell receptor (beta chain) was found in a study of blood T cells in healthy people across ages. Alongside a J-beta primer mix, a sample-barcoded 5' primer served in a second PCR lasting about 7 to 11 cycles. TCRdb called the 5' RACE reads again in MiXCR, with one record for every CDR3 protein. The sample includes almost 800,000 distinct CDR3 sequences, roughly 50% of them seen just once. This clonotype has more than one count but fewer than ten. Trimming removed 1 base from V and 5 bases from J, with 10 bases in between. Per germline, CDR1 LGHNA and CDR2 YNFKEQ. This CDR3 has 14 residues. V and J are TRBV4-2 and TRBJ2-3; TRBD2 is a possible D gene (6 bases). What was sequenced was blood. This sequence originates from a man under 40 in good health. CDR3 sequence: CASSQGLALDTQYF. The CDR3 coding sequence is TGTGCCAGCAGCCAAGGTCTAGCGTTAGATACGCAGTATTTT.